This TCR beta chain comes out of a study of T cell responses to AZD1222 COVID-19 vaccine. V trimming: 0 bases; J trimming: 2 bases; junction bases outside the gene matches: 0. Germline CDR1 reads LNHNV; CDR2 reads YYDKDF (reference sequence). CDR3 length: 14 amino acids. Turning to this clone: The target antigen is unknown.

Using immunoSEQ multiplex PCR, the repertoire was profiled, and TCRdb retains in-frame clones only, with some absent. The sample has more than 100,000 clones; 80% to 95% are singletons. Points from the study as a whole: Spike was spanned by vaccine-associated CD4 TCRs, which were dominant at 160-218 and 743-854.

The material sequenced was peripheral blood, taken 28 days after the second AZD1222 dose. The receptor's source is an adult who received the AZD1222 COVID-19 vaccine. The gene calls are TRBV15 and TRBJ1-2, with 7 bases aligning to TRBD1. As DNA, the CDR3 is TGTGCCACCAGCAGAGAGACAGGGAACTATGGCTACACCTTC. This translates into CATSRETGNYGYTF.